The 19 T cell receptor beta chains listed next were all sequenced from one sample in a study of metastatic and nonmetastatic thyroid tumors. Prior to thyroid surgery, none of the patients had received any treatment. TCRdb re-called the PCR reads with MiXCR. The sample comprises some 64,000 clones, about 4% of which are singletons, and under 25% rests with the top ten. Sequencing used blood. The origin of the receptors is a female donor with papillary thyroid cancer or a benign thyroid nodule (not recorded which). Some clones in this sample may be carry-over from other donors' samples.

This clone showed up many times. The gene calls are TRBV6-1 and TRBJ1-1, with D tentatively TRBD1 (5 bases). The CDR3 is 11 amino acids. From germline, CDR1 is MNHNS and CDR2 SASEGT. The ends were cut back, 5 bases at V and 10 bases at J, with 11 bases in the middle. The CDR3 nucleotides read TGTGCCAGCAGTTCTTGGCAGGGAGCTTTCTTT. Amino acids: CASSSWQGAFF.

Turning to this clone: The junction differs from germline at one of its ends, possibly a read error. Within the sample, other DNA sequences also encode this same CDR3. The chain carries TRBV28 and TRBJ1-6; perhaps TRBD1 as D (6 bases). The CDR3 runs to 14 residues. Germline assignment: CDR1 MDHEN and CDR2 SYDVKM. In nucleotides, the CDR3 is TGTGCCAGCAGTCAACAGGGATTCAATTCACCCCTACACTTT. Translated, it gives CASSQQGFNSPLHF.

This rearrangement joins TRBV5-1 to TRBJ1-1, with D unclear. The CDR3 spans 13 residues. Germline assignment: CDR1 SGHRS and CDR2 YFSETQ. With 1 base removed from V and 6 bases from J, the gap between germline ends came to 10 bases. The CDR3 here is CASSLPGFAEAFF. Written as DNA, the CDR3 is TGCGCCAGCAGCTTGCCGGGGTTCGCTGAAGCTTTCTTT.

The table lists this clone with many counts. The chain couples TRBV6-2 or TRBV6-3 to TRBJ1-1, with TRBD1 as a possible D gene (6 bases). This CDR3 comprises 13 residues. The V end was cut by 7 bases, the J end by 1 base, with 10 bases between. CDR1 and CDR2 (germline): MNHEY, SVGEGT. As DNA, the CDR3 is TGTGCCAGCAAGGGGGTTCAGAACACTGAAGCTTTCTTT. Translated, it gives CASKGVQNTEAFF.

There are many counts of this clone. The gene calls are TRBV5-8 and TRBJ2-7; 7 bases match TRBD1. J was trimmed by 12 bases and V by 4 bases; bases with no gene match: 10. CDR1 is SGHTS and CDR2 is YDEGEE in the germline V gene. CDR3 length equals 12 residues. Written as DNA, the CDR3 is TGTGCCAGCAGCAAAGGGGGCTCACACCCGTACTTC. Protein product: CASSKGGSHPYF. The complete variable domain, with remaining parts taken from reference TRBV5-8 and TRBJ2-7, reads EAGVTQSPTHLIKTRGQQATLRCSPISGHTSVYWYQQALGLGLQFLLWYDEGEERNRGNFPPRFSGRQFPNYSSELNVNALELEDSALYLCASSKGGSHPYFGPGTRLTVT.

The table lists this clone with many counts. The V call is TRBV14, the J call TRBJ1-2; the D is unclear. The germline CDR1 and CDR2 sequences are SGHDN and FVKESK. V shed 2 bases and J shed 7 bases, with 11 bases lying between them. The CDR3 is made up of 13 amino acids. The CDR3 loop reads CASSQYSTAGYTF. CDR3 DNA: TGTGCCAGCAGCCAATACAGTACAGCTGGCTACACCTTC.

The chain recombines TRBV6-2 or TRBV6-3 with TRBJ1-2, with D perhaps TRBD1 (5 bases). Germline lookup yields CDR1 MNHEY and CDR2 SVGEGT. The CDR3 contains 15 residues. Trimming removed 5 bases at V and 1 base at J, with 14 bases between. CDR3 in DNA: TGTGCCAGCAGTGTCTCCGGGACGGGTAACTATGGCTACACCTTC. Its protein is CASSVSGTGNYGYTF.

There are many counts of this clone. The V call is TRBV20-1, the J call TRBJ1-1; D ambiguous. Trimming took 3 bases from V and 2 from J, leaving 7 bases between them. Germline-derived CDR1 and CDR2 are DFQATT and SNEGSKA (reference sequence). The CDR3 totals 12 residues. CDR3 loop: CSARSTNTEAFF. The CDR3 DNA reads TGCAGTGCTAGGTCGACCAACACTGAAGCTTTCTTT.

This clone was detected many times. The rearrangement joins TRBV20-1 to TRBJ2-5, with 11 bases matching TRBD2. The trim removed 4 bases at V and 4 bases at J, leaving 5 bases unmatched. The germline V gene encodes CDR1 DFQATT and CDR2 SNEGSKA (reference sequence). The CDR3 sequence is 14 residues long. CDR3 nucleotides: TGCAGTGCTAAAATAGCGGGAGGGCGAGAGACCCAGTACTTC. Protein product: CSAKIAGGRETQYF.

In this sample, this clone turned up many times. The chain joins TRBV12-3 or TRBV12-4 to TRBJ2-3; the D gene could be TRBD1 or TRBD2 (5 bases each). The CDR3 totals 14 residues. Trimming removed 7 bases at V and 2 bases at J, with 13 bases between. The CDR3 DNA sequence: TGTGCCAGCAATCATCAGGGACCCACAGATACGCAGTATTTT. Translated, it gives CASNHQGPTDTQYF.

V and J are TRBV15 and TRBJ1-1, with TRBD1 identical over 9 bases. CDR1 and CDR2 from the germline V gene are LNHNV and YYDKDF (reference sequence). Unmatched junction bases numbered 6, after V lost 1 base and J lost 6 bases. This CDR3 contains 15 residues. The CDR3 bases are TGTGCCACCAGCAGAGGGGGGACAGGGAGGGCTGAAGCTTTCTTT. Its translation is CATSRGGTGRAEAFF.

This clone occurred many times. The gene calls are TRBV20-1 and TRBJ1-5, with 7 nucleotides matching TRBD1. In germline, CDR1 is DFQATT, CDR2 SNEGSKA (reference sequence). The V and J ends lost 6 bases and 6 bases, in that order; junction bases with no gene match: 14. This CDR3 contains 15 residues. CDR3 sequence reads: CSAVQGSEMVQPQHF. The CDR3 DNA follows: TGCAGTGCGGTACAGGGGAGTGAAATGGTTCAGCCCCAGCATTTT.

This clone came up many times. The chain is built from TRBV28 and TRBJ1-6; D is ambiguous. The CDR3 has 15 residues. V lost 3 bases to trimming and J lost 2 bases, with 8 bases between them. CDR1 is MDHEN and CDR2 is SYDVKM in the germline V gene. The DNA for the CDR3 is TGTGCCAGCAGTTTCCAGGACGCCTATAATTCACCCCTCCACTTT. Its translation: CASSFQDAYNSPLHF.

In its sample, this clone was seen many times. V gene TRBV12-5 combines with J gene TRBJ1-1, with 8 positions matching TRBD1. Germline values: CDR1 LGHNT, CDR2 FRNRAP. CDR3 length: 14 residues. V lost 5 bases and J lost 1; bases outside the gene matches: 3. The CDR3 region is CASGRGTGNTEAFF. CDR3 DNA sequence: TGTGCTAGTGGTAGAGGGACAGGGAACACTGAAGCTTTCTTT.

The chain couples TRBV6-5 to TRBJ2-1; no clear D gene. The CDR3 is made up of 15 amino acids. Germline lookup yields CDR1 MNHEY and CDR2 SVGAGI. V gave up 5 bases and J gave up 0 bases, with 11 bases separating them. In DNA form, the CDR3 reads TGTGCCAGCAGTGTTGGAGTAGGCTCCTACAATGAGCAGTTCTTC. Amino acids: CASSVGVGSYNEQFF.

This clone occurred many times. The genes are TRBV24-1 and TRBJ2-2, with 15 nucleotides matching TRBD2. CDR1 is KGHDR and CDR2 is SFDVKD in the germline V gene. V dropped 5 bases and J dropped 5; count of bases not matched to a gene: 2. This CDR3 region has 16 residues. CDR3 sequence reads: CATSGGLAGGTGELFF. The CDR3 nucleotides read TGTGCCACCAGTGGCGGACTAGCGGGGGGGACCGGGGAGCTGTTTTTT.

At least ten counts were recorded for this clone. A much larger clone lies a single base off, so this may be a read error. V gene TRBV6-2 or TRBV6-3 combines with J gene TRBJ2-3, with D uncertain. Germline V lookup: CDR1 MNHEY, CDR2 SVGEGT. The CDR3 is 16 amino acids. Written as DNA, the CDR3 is TGTGCCAGCACCGACCCGACTTCACCCGACACAGATGCGCAGTATTTT. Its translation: CASTDPTSPDTDAQYF.

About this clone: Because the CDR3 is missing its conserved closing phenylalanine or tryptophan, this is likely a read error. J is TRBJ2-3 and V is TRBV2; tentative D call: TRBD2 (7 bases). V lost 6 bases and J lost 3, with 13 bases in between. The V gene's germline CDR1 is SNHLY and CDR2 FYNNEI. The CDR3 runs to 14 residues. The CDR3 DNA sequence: TGTGCCAGCAGCGGGGGGCCACCAACAGATACGCAGTATCTT. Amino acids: CASSGGPPTDTQYL.

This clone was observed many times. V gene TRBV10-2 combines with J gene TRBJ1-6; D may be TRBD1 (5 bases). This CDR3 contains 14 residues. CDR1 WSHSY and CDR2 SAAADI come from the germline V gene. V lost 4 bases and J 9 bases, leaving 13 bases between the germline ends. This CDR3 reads CASSVEGFGSPLHF. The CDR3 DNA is TGCGCCAGCAGTGTCGAGGGGTTTGGTTCACCCCTCCACTTT.